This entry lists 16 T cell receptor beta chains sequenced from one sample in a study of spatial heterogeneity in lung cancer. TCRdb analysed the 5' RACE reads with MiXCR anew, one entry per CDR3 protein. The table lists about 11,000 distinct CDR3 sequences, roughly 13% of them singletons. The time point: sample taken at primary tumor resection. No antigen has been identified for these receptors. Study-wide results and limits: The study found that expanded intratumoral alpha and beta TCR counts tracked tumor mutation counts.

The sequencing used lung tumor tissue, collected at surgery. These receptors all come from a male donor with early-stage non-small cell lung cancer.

This chain's CDR3 is CAAGRTGGTGELFF. As DNA, the CDR3 is TGTGCCGCGGGTCGGACAGGCGGGACCGGGGAGCTGTTTTTT. The genes are TRBV28 and TRBJ2-2; 7 bases fit TRBD1. Germline CDR1 reads MDHEN; CDR2 reads SYDVKM. Unmatched junction bases numbered 11, after V lost 11 bases and J lost 5 bases. The CDR3 extends over 14 amino acids.

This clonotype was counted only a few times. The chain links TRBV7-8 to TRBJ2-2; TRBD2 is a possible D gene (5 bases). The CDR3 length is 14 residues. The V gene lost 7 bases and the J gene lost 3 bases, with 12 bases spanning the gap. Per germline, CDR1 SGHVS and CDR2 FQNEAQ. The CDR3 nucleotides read TGTGCCAGCACCCATTACGGGGACACCGGGGAGCTGTTTTTT. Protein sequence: CASTHYGDTGELFF.

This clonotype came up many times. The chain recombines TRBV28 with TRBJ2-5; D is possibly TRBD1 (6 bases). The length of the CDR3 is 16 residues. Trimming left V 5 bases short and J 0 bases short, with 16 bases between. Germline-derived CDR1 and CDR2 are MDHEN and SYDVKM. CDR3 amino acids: CASSRTPGHYQETQYF. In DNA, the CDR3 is TGTGCCAGCAGTCGTACACCGGGACACTACCAAGAGACCCAGTACTTC.

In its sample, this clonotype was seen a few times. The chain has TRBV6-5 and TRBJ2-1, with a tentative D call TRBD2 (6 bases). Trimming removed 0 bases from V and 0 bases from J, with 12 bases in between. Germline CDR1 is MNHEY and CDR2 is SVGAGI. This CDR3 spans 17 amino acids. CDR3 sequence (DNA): TGTGCCAGCAGTTACTCTTTGACTAGACTCTCCTACAATGAGCAGTTCTTC. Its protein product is CASSYSLTRLSYNEQFF.

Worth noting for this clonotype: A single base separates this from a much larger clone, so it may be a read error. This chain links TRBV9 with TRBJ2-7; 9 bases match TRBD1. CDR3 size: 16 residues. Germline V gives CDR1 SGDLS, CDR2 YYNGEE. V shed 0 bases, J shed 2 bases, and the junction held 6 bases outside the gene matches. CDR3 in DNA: TGTGCCAGCAGCGTAGCCCCAGGGACAGGGACCTACGAGCAGTACTTC. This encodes CASSVAPGTGTYEQYF.

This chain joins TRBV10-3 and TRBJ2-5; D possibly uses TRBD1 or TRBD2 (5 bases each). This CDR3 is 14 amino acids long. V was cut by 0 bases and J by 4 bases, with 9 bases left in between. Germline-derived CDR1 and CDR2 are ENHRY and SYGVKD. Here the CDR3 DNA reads TGTGCCATCAGTGAGTCTCTGGGGACAGAGACCCAGTACTTC. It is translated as CAISESLGTETQYF.

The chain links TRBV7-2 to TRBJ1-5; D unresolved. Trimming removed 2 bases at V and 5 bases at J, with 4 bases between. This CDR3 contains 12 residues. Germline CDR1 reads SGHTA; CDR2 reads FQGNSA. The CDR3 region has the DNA TGTGCCAGCAGCTTACCTCATCAGCCCCAGCATTTT. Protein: CASSLPHQPQHF. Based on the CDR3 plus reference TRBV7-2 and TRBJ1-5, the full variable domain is GAGVSQSPSNKVTEKGKDVELRCDPISGHTALYWYRQSLGQGLEFLIYFQGNSAPDKSGLPSDRFSAERTGGSVSTLTIQRTQQEDSAVYLCASSLPHQPQHFGDGTRLSIL.

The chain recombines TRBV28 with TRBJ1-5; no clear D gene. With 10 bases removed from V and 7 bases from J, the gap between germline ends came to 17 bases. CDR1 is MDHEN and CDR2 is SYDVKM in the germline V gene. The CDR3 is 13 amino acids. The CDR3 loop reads CATSPSTIQPQHF. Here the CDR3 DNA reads TGTGCCACATCACCTTCTACCATCCAGCCCCAGCATTTT. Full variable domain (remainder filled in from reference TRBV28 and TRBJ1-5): DVKVTQSSRYLVKRTGEKVFLECVQDMDHENMFWYRQDPGLGLRLIYFSYDVKMKEKGDIPEGYSVSREKKERFSLILESASTNQTSMYLCATSPSTIQPQHFGDGTRLSIL.

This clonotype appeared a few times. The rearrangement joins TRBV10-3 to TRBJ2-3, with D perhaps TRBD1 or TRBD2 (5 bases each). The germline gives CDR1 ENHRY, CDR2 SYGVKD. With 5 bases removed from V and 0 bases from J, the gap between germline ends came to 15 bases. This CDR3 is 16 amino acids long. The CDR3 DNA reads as TGTGCCATCAGTTCCCCCGGGACCCCCAGCACAGATACGCAGTATTTT. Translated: CAISSPGTPSTDTQYF.

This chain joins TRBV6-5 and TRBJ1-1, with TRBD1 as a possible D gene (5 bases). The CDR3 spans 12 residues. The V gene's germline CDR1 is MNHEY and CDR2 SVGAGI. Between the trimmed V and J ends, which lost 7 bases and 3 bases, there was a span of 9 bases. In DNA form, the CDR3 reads TGTGCCAGCAATACGGGGGACACTGAAGCTTTCTTT. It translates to CASNTGDTEAFF.

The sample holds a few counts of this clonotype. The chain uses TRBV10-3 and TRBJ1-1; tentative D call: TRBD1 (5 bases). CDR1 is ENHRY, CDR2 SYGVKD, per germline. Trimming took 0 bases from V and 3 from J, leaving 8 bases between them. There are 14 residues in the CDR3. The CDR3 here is CAISESRGDTEAFF. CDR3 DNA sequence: TGTGCCATCAGTGAGTCGAGAGGGGACACTGAAGCTTTCTTT.

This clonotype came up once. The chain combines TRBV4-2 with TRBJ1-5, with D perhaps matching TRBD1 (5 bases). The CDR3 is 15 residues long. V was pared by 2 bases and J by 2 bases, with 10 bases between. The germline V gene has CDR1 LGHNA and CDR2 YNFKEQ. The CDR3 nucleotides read TGTGCCAGCAGCCAAAATCCGGGGGGCAATCAGCCCCAGCATTTT. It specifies CASSQNPGGNQPQHF.

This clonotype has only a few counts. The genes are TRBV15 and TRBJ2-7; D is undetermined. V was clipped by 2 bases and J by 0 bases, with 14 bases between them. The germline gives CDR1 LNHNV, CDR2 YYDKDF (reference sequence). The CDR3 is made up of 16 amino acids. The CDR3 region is CATSRSSLGFSYEQYF. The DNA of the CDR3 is TGTGCCACCAGCAGATCCTCCCTTGGGTTCTCCTACGAGCAGTACTTC.

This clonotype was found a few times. The CDR3 loop is CASSTHKGGDEKLFF. In DNA form, the CDR3 reads TGTGCCAGCAGTACCCACAAGGGGGGTGATGAAAAACTGTTTTTT. The rearrangement links TRBV27 to TRBJ1-4; tentative D call: TRBD1 (6 bases). V was cut by 5 bases and J by 6 bases, with 16 bases left in between. This CDR3 is 15 amino acids long. Germline values: CDR1 MNHEY, CDR2 SMNVEV (reference sequence).

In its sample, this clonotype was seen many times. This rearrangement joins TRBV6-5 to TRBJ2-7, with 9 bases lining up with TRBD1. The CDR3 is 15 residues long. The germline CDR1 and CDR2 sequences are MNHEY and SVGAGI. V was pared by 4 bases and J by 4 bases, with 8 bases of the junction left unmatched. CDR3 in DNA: TGTGCCAGCAGTTCTACAGGACAGGGGCGGTACGAGCAGTACTTC. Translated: CASSSTGQGRYEQYF.

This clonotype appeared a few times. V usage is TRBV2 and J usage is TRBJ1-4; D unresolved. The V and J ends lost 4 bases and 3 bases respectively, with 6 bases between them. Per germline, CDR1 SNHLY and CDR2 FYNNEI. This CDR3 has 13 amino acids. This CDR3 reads CASSGSPNEKLFF. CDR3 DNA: TGTGCCAGCAGTGGATCTCCTAATGAAAAACTGTTTTTT.